These 5 T cell receptor beta chains came from one sample sequenced in a study of radiotherapy plus CTLA-4 blockade in lung cancer. Profiling relied on immunoSEQ multiplex PCR, and the TCRdb table lists in-frame clones only, not all of them. The sample records 78,000 or so clones, around 86% being singletons. This material consisted of peripheral blood, taken from a patient treated with radiotherapy plus ipilimumab. The receptor source for this set is a human donor with non-small cell lung cancer who had stable disease on radiotherapy plus ipilimumab.

The chain links TRBV29-1 to TRBJ1-2; a possible D gene is TRBD1 (6 bases). The CDR3 is 13 amino acids. Trimming stripped 7 bases from V and 0 bases from J, with 12 bases between. Germline lookup yields CDR1 SQVTM and CDR2 ANQGSEA. The CDR3 here is CSARTEANYGYTF. For the CDR3, the DNA is TGCAGCGCTCGGACAGAAGCTAACTATGGCTACACCTTC.

The sample holds a few counts of this clone. The rearrangement uses TRBV7-9 and TRBJ2-5; 10 bases are shared with TRBD2. V lost 1 base, J lost 2 bases, and 13 bases stayed unmatched. Looked up from germline, CDR1 is SEHNR and CDR2 is FQNEAQ (reference sequence). This CDR3 has 19 amino acids. CDR3 sequence (DNA): TGTGCCAGCAGCTTAGGTCCAGCGGGGGGGCAAGATGGGCAAGAGACCCAGTACTTC. It specifies CASSLGPAGGQDGQETQYF.

The chain recombines TRBV6-1 with TRBJ1-1; D is unresolved. The CDR3 has 13 residues. V was cut by 11 bases and J by 5 bases, with 18 bases left in between. Germline V lookup: CDR1 MNHNS, CDR2 SASEGT. The CDR3 DNA follows: TGTGCCGGGTGGGGTGGGGAGAGGACTGAAGCTTTCTTT. This codes for CAGWGGERTEAFF.

The chain employs TRBV5-1 and TRBJ2-2; 14 bases match TRBD2. The germline V gene encodes CDR1 SGHRS and CDR2 YFSETQ. The V gene end was trimmed by 3 bases and the J gene end by 5 bases; junction bases not matched to a gene: 0. This CDR3 contains 15 residues. This CDR3 reads CASSWTSGGTGELFF. CDR3 bases: TGCGCCAGCAGCTGGACTAGCGGGGGGACCGGGGAGCTGTTTTTT.

The J gene is TRBJ2-1, the V gene TRBV30; D ambiguous. V lost 1 base, J lost 6 bases, and 4 bases lay in between. CDR1 is GTSNPN and CDR2 is SVGIG in the germline V gene (reference sequence). The CDR3 is 11 amino acids. The CDR3 coding sequence is TGTGCCTGGAGTGACCGCAATGAGCAGTTCTTC. Translating it yields CAWSDRNEQFF. Based on the CDR3 plus reference TRBV30 and TRBJ2-1, the full variable domain is SQTIHQWPATLVQPVGSPLSLECTVEGTSNPNLYWYRQAAGRGLQLLFYSVGIGQISSEVPQNLSASRPQDRQFILSSKKLLLSDSGFYLCAWSDRNEQFFGPGTRLTVL.